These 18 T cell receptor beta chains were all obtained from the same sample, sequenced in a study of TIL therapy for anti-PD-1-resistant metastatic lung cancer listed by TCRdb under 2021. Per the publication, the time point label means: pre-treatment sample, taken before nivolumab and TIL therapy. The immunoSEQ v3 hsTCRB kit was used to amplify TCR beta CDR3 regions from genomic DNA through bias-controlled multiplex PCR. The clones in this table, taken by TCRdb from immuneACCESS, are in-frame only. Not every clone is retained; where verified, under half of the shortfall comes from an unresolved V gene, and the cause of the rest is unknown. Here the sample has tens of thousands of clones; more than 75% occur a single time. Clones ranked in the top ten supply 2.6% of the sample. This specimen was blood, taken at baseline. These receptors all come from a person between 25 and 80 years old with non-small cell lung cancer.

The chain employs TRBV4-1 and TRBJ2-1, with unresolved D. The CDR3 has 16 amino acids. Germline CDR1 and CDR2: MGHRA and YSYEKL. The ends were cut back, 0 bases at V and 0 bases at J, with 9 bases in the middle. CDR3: CASSQDKRSSYNEQFF. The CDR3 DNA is TGCGCCAGCAGCCAAGATAAGAGAAGCTCCTACAATGAGCAGTTCTTC.

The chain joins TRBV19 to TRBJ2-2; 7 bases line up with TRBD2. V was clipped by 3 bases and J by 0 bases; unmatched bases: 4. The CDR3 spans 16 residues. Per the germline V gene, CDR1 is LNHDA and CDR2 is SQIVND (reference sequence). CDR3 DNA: TGTGCCAGTAGTATCTGGGGGAGGGCGAACACCGGGGAGCTGTTTTTT. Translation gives CASSIWGRANTGELFF. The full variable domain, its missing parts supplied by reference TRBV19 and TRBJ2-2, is DGGITQSPKYLFRKEGQNVTLSCEQNLNHDAMYWYRQDPGQGLRLIYYSQIVNDFQKGDIAEGYSVSREKKESFPLTVTSAQKNPTAFYLCASSIWGRANTGELFFGEGSRLTVL.

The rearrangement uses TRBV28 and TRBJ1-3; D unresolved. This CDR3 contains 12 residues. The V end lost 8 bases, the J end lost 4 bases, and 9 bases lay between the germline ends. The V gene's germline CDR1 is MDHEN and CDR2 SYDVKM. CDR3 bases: TGTGCCAGCTCCCTAGGGGGAAACACCATATATTTT. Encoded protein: CASSLGGNTIYF.

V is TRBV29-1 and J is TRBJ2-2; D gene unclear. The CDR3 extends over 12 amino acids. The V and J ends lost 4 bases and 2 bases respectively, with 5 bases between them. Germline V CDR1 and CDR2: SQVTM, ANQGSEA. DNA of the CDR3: TGCAGCGTTGCTAGTAACACCGGGGAGCTGTTTTTT. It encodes CSVASNTGELFF.

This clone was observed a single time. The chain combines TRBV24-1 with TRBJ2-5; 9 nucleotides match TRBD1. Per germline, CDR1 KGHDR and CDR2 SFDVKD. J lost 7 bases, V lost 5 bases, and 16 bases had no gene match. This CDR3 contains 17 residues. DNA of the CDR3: TGTGCCACCAGTGTTGTCCCGGGACAGGGCTCTAAGGGGACCCAGTACTTC. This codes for CATSVVPGQGSKGTQYF.

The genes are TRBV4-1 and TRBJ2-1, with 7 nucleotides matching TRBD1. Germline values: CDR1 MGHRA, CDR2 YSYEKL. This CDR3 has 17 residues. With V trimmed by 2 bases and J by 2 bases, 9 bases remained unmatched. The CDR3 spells CASSQHPTGAAYNEQFF. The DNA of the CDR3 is TGCGCCAGCAGCCAACACCCTACAGGGGCGGCCTACAATGAGCAGTTCTTC.

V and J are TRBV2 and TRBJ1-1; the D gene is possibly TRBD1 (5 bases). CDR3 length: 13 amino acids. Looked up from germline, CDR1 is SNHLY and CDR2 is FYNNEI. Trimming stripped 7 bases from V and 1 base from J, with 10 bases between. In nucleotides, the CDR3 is TGTGCCAGCACGAGACAGACGAACACTGAAGCTTTCTTT. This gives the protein CASTRQTNTEAFF. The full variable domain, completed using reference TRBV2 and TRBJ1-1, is EPEVTQTPSHQVTQMGQEVILRCVPISNHLYFYWYRQILGQKVEFLVSFYNNEISEKSEIFDDQFSVERPDGSNFTLKIRSTKLEDSAMYFCASTRQTNTEAFFGQGTRLTVV.

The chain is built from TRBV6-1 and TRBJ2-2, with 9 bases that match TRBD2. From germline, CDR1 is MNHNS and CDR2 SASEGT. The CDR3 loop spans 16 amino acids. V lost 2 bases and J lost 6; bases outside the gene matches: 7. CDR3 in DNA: TGTGCCAGCAGTGAAAGAAGCGGGGGGTCTTCCGGGGAGCTGTTTTTT. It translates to CASSERSGGSSGELFF.

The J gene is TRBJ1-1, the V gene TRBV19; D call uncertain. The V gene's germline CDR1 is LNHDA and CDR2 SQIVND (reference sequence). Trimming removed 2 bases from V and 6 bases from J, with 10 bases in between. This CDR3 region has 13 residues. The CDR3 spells CASSIFSRPEAFF. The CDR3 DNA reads TGTGCCAGTAGTATATTTTCGCGTCCTGAAGCTTTCTTT.

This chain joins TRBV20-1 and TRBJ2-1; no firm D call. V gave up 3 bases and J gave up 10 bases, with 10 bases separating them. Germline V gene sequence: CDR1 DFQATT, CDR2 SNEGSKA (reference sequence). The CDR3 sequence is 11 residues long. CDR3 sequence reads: CSASKDDEQFF. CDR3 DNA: TGCAGTGCTAGCAAGGACGACGAGCAGTTCTTC.

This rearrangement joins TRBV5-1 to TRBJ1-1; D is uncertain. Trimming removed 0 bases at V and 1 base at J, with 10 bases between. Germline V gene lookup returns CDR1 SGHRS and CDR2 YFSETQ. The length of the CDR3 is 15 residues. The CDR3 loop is CASSLGFTGNTEAFF. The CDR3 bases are TGCGCCAGCAGCTTGGGCTTTACGGGGAACACTGAAGCTTTCTTT.

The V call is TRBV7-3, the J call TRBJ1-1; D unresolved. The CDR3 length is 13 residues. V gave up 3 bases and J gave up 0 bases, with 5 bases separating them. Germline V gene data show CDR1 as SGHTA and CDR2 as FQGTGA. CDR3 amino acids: CASSFGMNTEAFF. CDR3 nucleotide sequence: TGTGCCAGCAGCTTTGGGATGAACACTGAAGCTTTCTTT.

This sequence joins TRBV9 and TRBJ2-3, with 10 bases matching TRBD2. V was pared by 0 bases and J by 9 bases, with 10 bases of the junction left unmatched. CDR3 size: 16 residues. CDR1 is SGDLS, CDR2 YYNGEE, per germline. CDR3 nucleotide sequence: TGTGCCAGCAGCGTAGAAAAGCGGGGGGGCTTTTGGACGCAGTATTTT. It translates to CASSVEKRGGFWTQYF.

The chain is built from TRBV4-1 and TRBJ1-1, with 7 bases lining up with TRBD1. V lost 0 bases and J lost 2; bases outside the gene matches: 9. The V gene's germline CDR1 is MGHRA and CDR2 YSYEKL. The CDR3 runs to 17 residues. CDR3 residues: CASSQDGLGQLNTEAFF. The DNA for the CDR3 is TGCGCCAGCAGCCAAGATGGTCTGGGACAGCTTAACACTGAAGCTTTCTTT.

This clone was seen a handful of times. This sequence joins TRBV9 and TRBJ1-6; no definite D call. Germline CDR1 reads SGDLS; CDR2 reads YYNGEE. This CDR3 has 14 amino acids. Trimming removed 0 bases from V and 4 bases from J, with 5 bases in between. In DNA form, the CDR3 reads TGTGCCAGCAGCGTAGAAGATTATAATTCACCCCTCCACTTT. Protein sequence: CASSVEDYNSPLHF.

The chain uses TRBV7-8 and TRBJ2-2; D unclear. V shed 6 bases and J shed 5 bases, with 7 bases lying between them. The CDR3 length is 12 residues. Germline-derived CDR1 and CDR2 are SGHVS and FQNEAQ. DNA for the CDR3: TGTGCCAGCAGATGGGGAACCGGGGAGCTGTTTTTT. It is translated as CASRWGTGELFF.

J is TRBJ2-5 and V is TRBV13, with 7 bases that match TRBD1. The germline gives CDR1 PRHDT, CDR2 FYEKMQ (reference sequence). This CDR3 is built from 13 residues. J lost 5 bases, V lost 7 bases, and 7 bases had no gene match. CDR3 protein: CASTRGFTETQYF. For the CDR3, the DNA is TGTGCCAGCACCAGGGGGTTTACGGAGACCCAGTACTTC. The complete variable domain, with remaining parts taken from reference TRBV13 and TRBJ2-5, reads AAGVIQSPRHLIKEKRETATLKCYPIPRHDTVYWYQQGPGQDPQFLISFYEKMQSDKGSIPDRFSAQQFSDYHSELNMSSLELGDSALYFCASTRGFTETQYFGPGTRLLVL.

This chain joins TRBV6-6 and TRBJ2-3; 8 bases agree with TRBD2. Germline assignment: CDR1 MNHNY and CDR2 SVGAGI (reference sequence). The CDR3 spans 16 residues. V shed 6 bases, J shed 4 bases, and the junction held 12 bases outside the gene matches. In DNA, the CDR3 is TGTGCCAGCAGGCCCGTAGCGGGATGGGTGGCAGATACGCAGTATTTT. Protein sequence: CASRPVAGWVADTQYF.